One sample yielded the 32 T cell receptor beta chains listed below, sequenced in a study of cytotoxic CD8 clonotypes in ibrutinib-treated CLL. Here immunoSEQ multiplex PCR was the method, and the copy in TCRdb shows in-frame clones only, minus some. Among about 330,000 clones listed, roughly 70% were seen once. The sample in question was PBMCs, obtained after 36 months of ibrutinib treatment. The receptors come from a human donor with chronic lymphocytic leukemia.

The chain combines TRBV7-3 with TRBJ1-1; weak D call: TRBD1 (5 bases). The CDR3 length is 13 residues. Germline CDR1 is SGHTA and CDR2 is FQGTGA. Trimming took off 5 bases at V and 9 bases at J, with 16 bases between the two ends. The CDR3 DNA sequence: TGTGCCAGCAGCGCCCGAGCGGGGACTAAAGCTTTCTTT. Translating it yields CASSARAGTKAFF.

The rearrangement joins TRBV6-6 to TRBJ1-4; D remains ambiguous. V shed 2 bases and J shed 8 bases, with 15 bases lying between them. This CDR3 is 15 amino acids long. Germline values: CDR1 MNHNY, CDR2 SVGAGI (reference sequence). This CDR3 reads CASSYGGSGYEKLFF. Written as DNA, the CDR3 is TGTGCCAGCAGTTACGGAGGGTCGGGGTACGAAAAACTGTTTTTT.

This clone appeared a few times. V gene TRBV12-5 combines with J gene TRBJ1-1; possible D gene TRBD1, 5 bases. In germline, CDR1 is LGHNT, CDR2 FRNRAP. Between the trimmed V and J ends, which lost 6 bases and 1 base, there was a span of 15 bases. The CDR3 contains 15 residues. This chain's CDR3 is CASGRPGPSNTEAFF. The CDR3 DNA is TGTGCTAGTGGACGGCCGGGACCCTCGAACACTGAAGCTTTCTTT.

This sequence joins TRBV6-1 and TRBJ2-7; possibly TRBD1 for D (6 bases). The V and J ends lost 6 bases and 5 bases respectively, with 11 bases between them. Germline V CDR1 and CDR2: MNHNS, SASEGT. This CDR3 is built from 12 residues. The CDR3 is CASSQDRHEQYF. The CDR3 DNA is TGTGCCAGCAGCCAAGACAGGCACGAGCAGTACTTC.

This clone was seen only a few times. The rearrangement joins TRBV11-2 to TRBJ2-5; D may correspond to TRBD1 or TRBD2 (5 bases each). Germline V gene sequence: CDR1 SGHAT, CDR2 FQNNGV. This CDR3 comprises 14 residues. V was trimmed by 2 bases and J by 7 bases, leaving 14 bases between them. The CDR3 sequence is CASSLLSGGPTQYF. DNA of the CDR3: TGTGCCAGCAGCTTATTGAGTGGGGGACCGACCCAGTACTTC.

CDR3 sequence (DNA): TGTGCCAGCAGCCCCCACAGGGGCGAAAACTATGGCTACACCTTC. Protein sequence: CASSPHRGENYGYTF. V usage is TRBV13 and J usage is TRBJ1-2; 7 bases agree with TRBD1. Germline V gene lookup returns CDR1 PRHDT and CDR2 FYEKMQ (reference sequence). J lost 2 bases, V lost 5 bases, and 8 bases had no gene match. This CDR3 is 15 amino acids long.

The V and J genes are TRBV4-3 and TRBJ2-7; D gene uncertain. CDR1 and CDR2 from the germline V gene are LGHNA and YSLEER. The length of the CDR3 is 16 residues. Deletions cut 3 bases from V and 0 bases from J, with 15 bases between. Written as DNA, the CDR3 is TGCGCCAGCAGCCAGGAGCAGCATATGAGCTCCTACGAGCAGTACTTC. Protein sequence: CASSQEQHMSSYEQYF.

The chain combines TRBV11-2 with TRBJ1-4; D may be TRBD1 (5 bases). This CDR3 region has 13 residues. Trimming shortened V by 2 bases and J by 12 bases, and 13 bases separated the two germline ends. CDR1 SGHAT and CDR2 FQNNGV come from the germline V gene. CDR3 region: CASSLSRPGELFF. CDR3 nucleotides: TGTGCCAGCAGCTTATCTCGTCCGGGGGAACTGTTTTTT.

This chain uses TRBV7-2 with TRBJ2-5; the D is unclear. Trimming cost V 6 bases and J 8 bases, with 10 bases left between them. The CDR3 totals 11 residues. The germline CDR1 and CDR2 sequences are SGHTA and FQGNSA. Written as DNA, the CDR3 is TGTGCCAGCAGTCACATACTTACCCAGTACTTC. This codes for CASSHILTQYF.

This clone has more than one count but fewer than ten. The chain couples TRBV7-9 to TRBJ1-2; D is undetermined. CDR1 SEHNR and CDR2 FQNEAQ come from the germline V gene (reference sequence). Between the trimmed V and J ends, which lost 5 bases and 3 bases, there was a span of 10 bases. The CDR3 sequence is 13 residues long. CDR3 in amino acids: CASSPDGYYGYTF. In nucleotides, the CDR3 is TGTGCCAGCAGCCCCGACGGGTACTATGGCTACACCTTC.

This chain connects TRBV5-1 to TRBJ1-2; a possible D gene is TRBD1 (5 bases). The CDR3 contains 15 residues. The germline V gene has CDR1 SGHRS and CDR2 YFSETQ. Trimming left V 4 bases short and J 3 bases short, with 16 bases between. As DNA, the CDR3 is TGCGCCAGCAGCCCCTCCCCCGGGGCCGACTATGGCTACACCTTC. Protein: CASSPSPGADYGYTF.

The chain combines TRBV10-2 with TRBJ1-4; perhaps TRBD1 as D (5 bases). V was cut by 7 bases and J by 3 bases, with 9 bases left in between. Germline V CDR1 and CDR2: WSHSY, SAAADI. This CDR3 comprises 13 residues. This chain's CDR3 is CASMRDPNEKLFF. Written as DNA, the CDR3 is TGCGCCAGCATGAGGGACCCTAATGAAAAACTGTTTTTT.

The chain has TRBV5-6 and TRBJ2-1; D is unresolved. This CDR3 has 14 residues. Trimming removed 4 bases at V and 5 bases at J, with 13 bases between. Germline V gene data show CDR1 as SGHDT and CDR2 as YYEEEE. CDR3 region: CASSPLGWNNEQFF. CDR3 bases: TGTGCCAGCAGCCCCCTAGGATGGAACAATGAGCAGTTCTTC.

The chain has TRBV7-3 and TRBJ1-2; TRBD1 is a possible D gene (5 bases). V dropped 5 bases and J dropped 5 bases, with 21 bases sitting between them. This CDR3 has 16 residues. From germline, CDR1 is SGHTA and CDR2 FQGTGA. CDR3 DNA sequence: TGTGCCAGCAGCCTCCAGGGTTCCCCCGGAGGGTATGGCTACACCTTC. Amino acids: CASSLQGSPGGYGYTF.

The chain has TRBV19 and TRBJ1-2; D gene uncertain. Germline values: CDR1 LNHDA, CDR2 SQIVND (reference sequence). This CDR3 comprises 12 residues. Trimming removed 6 bases from V and 4 bases from J, with 9 bases in between. The CDR3 reads CASRPETYGYTF. In nucleotides, the CDR3 is TGTGCCAGTAGACCGGAAACCTATGGCTACACCTTC.

The chain employs TRBV29-1 and TRBJ2-1; D is ambiguous. This CDR3 has 13 residues. The germline V and J ends were trimmed by 7 bases and 10 bases, with 20 bases remaining between them. Germline V gene lookup returns CDR1 SQVTM and CDR2 ANQGSEA. CDR3 sequence (DNA): TGCAGCGCTATTGCCCAGGCTAGTTGGGAGCAGTTCTTC. This translates into CSAIAQASWEQFF.

The chain carries TRBV18 and TRBJ1-6; 10 bases fit TRBD1. Germline values: CDR1 KGHSH, CDR2 LQKENI. The CDR3 is made up of 16 amino acids. Trimming at V came to 2 bases and at J to 6 bases, leaving 4 bases not matched to a gene. As DNA, the CDR3 is TGTGCCAGCTCACCATCCGGGACAGGGGTTAATTCACCCCTCCACTTT. Protein sequence: CASSPSGTGVNSPLHF.

The V and J genes are TRBV5-1 and TRBJ2-7; 9 bases are shared with TRBD2. CDR3 size: 15 residues. The junction had 3 bases not matched to a gene; V was cut back by 0 bases and J by 2 bases. Germline lookup yields CDR1 SGHRS and CDR2 YFSETQ. The CDR3 loop reads CASSLDLAGPYEQYF. In DNA, the CDR3 is TGCGCCAGCAGCTTGGATCTAGCGGGACCCTACGAGCAGTACTTC.

A remark on this clone: The junction and the germline gene differ at one end; a read error may be behind it. The J gene is TRBJ2-4, the V gene TRBV7-2; D is undetermined. The CDR3 is 12 amino acids. Germline assignment: CDR1 SGHTA and CDR2 FQGNSA. CDR3 amino acids: CASSIAKNIQYF. In DNA form, the CDR3 reads TGTGCCAGCAGCATAGCCAAAAACATTCAGTACTTC.

The rearrangement joins TRBV5-1 to TRBJ2-7, with 7 bases that match TRBD1. The CDR3 covers 14 residues. V lost 6 bases, J lost 4 bases, and 10 bases stayed unmatched. Germline assignment: CDR1 SGHRS and CDR2 YFSETQ. The CDR3, as DNA: TGCGCCAGCACCGTCGGGACAGCAAATTACGAGCAGTACTTC. It encodes CASTVGTANYEQYF.

V is TRBV9 and J is TRBJ1-1, with 9 bases that match TRBD1. This CDR3 region has 15 residues. J was trimmed by 4 bases and V by 2 bases; bases with no gene match: 6. Germline V lookup: CDR1 SGDLS, CDR2 YYNGEE. The CDR3 bases are TGTGCCAGCAGCGTCTCCGGGACAGGGACCACTGAAGCTTTCTTT. Translating it yields CASSVSGTGTTEAFF.

This clone appeared once. V is TRBV4-3 and J is TRBJ1-5; a weak D match, TRBD1 (5 bases). V dropped 2 bases and J dropped 5 bases, with 16 bases sitting between them. The length of the CDR3 is 16 residues. CDR1 is LGHNA, CDR2 YSLEER, per germline. The CDR3 DNA follows: TGCGCCAGCAGCCAAACTTCCGGGACGGCCGATCAGCCCCAGCATTTT. Protein product: CASSQTSGTADQPQHF.

This clone showed up just once. The rearrangement uses TRBV9 and TRBJ2-3; 7 positions match TRBD1. Per germline, CDR1 SGDLS and CDR2 YYNGEE. This CDR3 is built from 14 residues. V was clipped by 3 bases and J by 1 base; unmatched bases: 2. CDR3 DNA sequence: TGTGCCAGCAGCGCCGGACAGGGCACAGATACGCAGTATTTT. Its protein product is CASSAGQGTDTQYF.

This chain joins TRBV4-1 and TRBJ2-7, with 8 bases that match TRBD1. Germline loops: CDR1 MGHRA, CDR2 YSYEKL. Germline trimming cut 1 base from V and 3 bases from J; bases unmatched to any gene: 8. This CDR3 has 16 amino acids. The CDR3 sequence is CASSQAPGQAFYEQYF. CDR3 nucleotides: TGCGCCAGCAGCCAAGCTCCGGGACAGGCCTTCTACGAGCAGTACTTC.

The sample holds a few counts of this clone. The chain combines TRBV10-3 with TRBJ1-1; D is uncertain. V shed 4 bases and J shed 3 bases, with 9 bases lying between them. This CDR3 comprises 13 residues. Germline-derived CDR1 and CDR2 are ENHRY and SYGVKD. The CDR3 DNA sequence: TGTGCCATCAGTGGGTTTATGGACACTGAAGCTTTCTTT. This encodes CAISGFMDTEAFF.

The chain has TRBV6-5 and TRBJ2-2, with D perhaps assigned TRBD1 or TRBD2 (6 bases each). The germline V and J ends were trimmed by 5 bases and 6 bases, with 13 bases remaining between them. The CDR3 covers 14 residues. Per the germline V gene, CDR1 is MNHEY and CDR2 is SVGAGI. The CDR3 here is CASSPGAFAGELFF. CDR3 DNA sequence: TGTGCCAGCAGTCCGGGGGCCTTCGCCGGGGAGCTGTTTTTT.

The rearrangement links TRBV6-1 to TRBJ1-1; D perhaps matches TRBD1 (6 bases). Germline values: CDR1 MNHNS, CDR2 SASEGT. The germline V and J ends were trimmed by 8 bases and 1 base, with 11 bases remaining between them. This CDR3 spans 13 amino acids. Here the CDR3 reads CASDIRGNTEAFF. The CDR3 DNA sequence: TGTGCCAGCGACATCAGGGGGAACACTGAAGCTTTCTTT.

The V and J genes are TRBV18 and TRBJ2-7; D is possibly TRBD1 (5 bases). Germline CDR1 and CDR2: KGHSH and LQKENI. The CDR3 consists of 14 residues. Trimming shortened V by 1 base and J by 6 bases, and 13 bases separated the two germline ends. CDR3 region: CASSPRSGQGEQYF. The CDR3 bases are TGTGCCAGCTCACCACGGTCCGGGCAGGGCGAGCAGTACTTC.

This clone was counted a few times. The chain carries TRBV2 and TRBJ1-1; D is possibly TRBD1 (5 bases). The CDR3 has 13 amino acids. CDR1 and CDR2 from the germline V gene are SNHLY and FYNNEI. The germline V and J ends were trimmed by 7 bases and 4 bases, with 13 bases remaining between them. CDR3 DNA: TGTGCCAGCAAAGGGGCCTTGGGCACTGAAGCTTTCTTT. Amino acid sequence: CASKGALGTEAFF.

There are a few counts of this clone. Other nucleotide sequences from this sample produce the same CDR3. The chain employs TRBV7-9 and TRBJ2-7, with D perhaps matching TRBD2 (6 bases). The CDR3 has 13 residues. Looked up from germline, CDR1 is SEHNR and CDR2 is FQNEAQ (reference sequence). The V end lost 0 bases, the J end lost 3 bases, and 6 bases lay between the germline ends. CDR3 amino acids: CASSLAGGYEQYF. The DNA for the CDR3 is TGTGCCAGCAGCTTAGCGGGAGGCTACGAGCAGTACTTC.

The rearrangement links TRBV2 to TRBJ2-3, with 7 nucleotides matching TRBD2. This CDR3 has 14 amino acids. Unmatched junction bases numbered 13, after V lost 2 bases and J lost 14 bases. Germline CDR1 reads SNHLY; CDR2 reads FYNNEI. CDR3 DNA: TGTGCCAGCAGTGAAAGGGCGGGGGTTCCCTTGCGGTATTTT. This translates into CASSERAGVPLRYF.

The rearrangement uses TRBV5-1 and TRBJ2-2, with D unclear. Germline CDR1 reads SGHRS; CDR2 reads YFSETQ. Trimming removed 1 base at V and 1 base at J, with 8 bases between. CDR3 length: 15 residues. Here the CDR3 reads CASSLSDLNTGELFF. The CDR3 coding sequence is TGCGCCAGCAGCTTGTCCGACTTGAACACCGGGGAGCTGTTTTTT. Combining the CDR3 with reference TRBV5-1 and TRBJ2-2 gives the whole variable domain KAGVTQTPRYLIKTRGQQVTLSCSPISGHRSVSWYQQTPGQGLQFLFEYFSETQRNKGNFPGRFSGRQFSNSRSEMNVSTLELGDSALYLCASSLSDLNTGELFFGEGSRLTVL.